This TCR beta chain emerged from a study of cytomegalovirus exposure and HLA in healthy donors. Study-level results: Most observed TCR sequences were rare, whereas some public TCRs were detected in many donors. There were 164 TCR beta chains listed as cytomegalovirus-associated.

Here immunoSEQ multiplex PCR was the method, and the copy in TCRdb shows in-frame clones only, minus some. The sample carries about 160,000 clones, nearly 90% recorded once. As concerns this clone: Its antigen is unidentified.

Among the 120 subjects of the validation cohort, separate from the roughly 700-subject first cohort, were the donors. This CDR3 contains 13 residues. Germline lookup yields CDR1 SGHDT and CDR2 YYEEEE. The V gene lost 1 base and the J gene lost 4 bases, with 9 bases spanning the gap. This chain connects TRBV5-6 to TRBJ2-7, with D unresolved. This receptor was taken from a woman in her late teens or twenties in good health and CMV-seropositive. The sequenced material came from PBMCs. DNA for the CDR3: TGTGCCAGCAGCTTGCCCCCCAGTTACGAGCAGTACTTC. Residues: CASSLPPSYEQYF.